This T cell receptor beta chain is from a study of shared clonotypes between healthy human individuals. A CD45RA-negative memory subset and a CD45RA+ naive subset were separated from the CD4+ cells. TCRdb's copy holds only in-frame clones and misses some; the assay was immunoSEQ multiplex PCR. The profile covers over 2 million clones, with roughly 90% appearing a single time and more than 0.35% taken by the ten largest. Trimming stripped 4 bases from V and 2 bases from J, with 13 bases between. Germline loops: CDR1 SGHRS, CDR2 YFSETQ. The CDR3 sequence is 14 residues long. Sequenced input: naive CD4+ T cells from PBMCs. The subset is: CD45RA+ positively selected. V is TRBV5-1 and J is TRBJ2-7; D is uncertain. This receptor was taken from a man younger than 35 in good health. Some clones in this sample may be carry-over from other donors' samples. In DNA form, the CDR3 reads TGCGCCAGCAGCGCCGAGGACCCGACCTACGAGCAGTACTTC. Its translation: CASSAEDPTYEQYF. The full variable domain, with the rest looked up from reference TRBV5-1 and TRBJ2-7, is KAGVTQTPRYLIKTRGQQVTLSCSPISGHRSVSWYQQTPGQGLQFLFEYFSETQRNKGNFPGRFSGRQFSNSRSEMNVSTLELGDSALYLCASSAEDPTYEQYFGPGTRLTVT.